The 26 T cell receptor beta chains given below trace back to one sample, sequenced in a study of T-cell reconstitution after alpha-beta-depleted transplantation in children. Unique molecular identifiers were incorporated into the prepared TCRbeta library. Using its own MiXCR run on the PCR reads, TCRdb lists one record per CDR3 protein. The table shows 450,000 to 700,000 distinct CDR3 sequences, with 27% occurring only once. The source material was PBMCs, sampled before TCRalphabeta/CD19-depleted stem cell transplant. These receptors all come from a boy younger than two with Wiskott-Aldrich syndrome, due to receive a stem cell transplant.

Only a few counts were recorded for this clonotype. This chain joins TRBV18 and TRBJ2-7, with 10 bases identical to TRBD2. Germline values: CDR1 KGHSH, CDR2 LQKENI. This CDR3 has 15 amino acids. V dropped 3 bases and J dropped 6; count of bases not matched to a gene: 8. Here the CDR3 reads CASSPALAGAGEQYF. CDR3 sequence (DNA): TGTGCCAGCTCACCTGCTCTAGCGGGAGCTGGCGAGCAGTACTTC.

The rearrangement links TRBV28 to TRBJ2-2; 9 bases align to TRBD1. Germline V gene lookup returns CDR1 MDHEN and CDR2 SYDVKM. There are 15 residues in the CDR3. V lost 3 bases, J lost 4 bases, and 3 bases stayed unmatched. Written as DNA, the CDR3 is TGTGCCAGCAGTTTCTGGACAGGGGCCACCGGGGAGCTGTTTTTT. It yields the protein CASSFWTGATGELFF.

The rearrangement links TRBV6-8 to TRBJ2-1, with 12 bases identical to TRBD2. CDR3 length: 18 amino acids. Unmatched junction bases numbered 16, after V lost 6 bases and J lost 7 bases. In germline, CDR1 is MNHGY, CDR2 SAAAGT. As DNA, the CDR3 is TGTGCCAGCAGCCACCAATCCCGACTAGCGGGAGATCGAAATGAGCAGTTCTTC. Residues: CASSHQSRLAGDRNEQFF.

The V gene is TRBV6-1, the J gene TRBJ2-7; D is perhaps TRBD2 (6 bases). V lost 6 bases to trimming and J lost 3 bases, with 15 bases between them. The CDR3 is 14 amino acids. The germline V gene has CDR1 MNHNS and CDR2 SASEGT. This chain's CDR3 is CASSPDPGGYEQYF. CDR3 nucleotides: TGTGCCAGCAGCCCGGACCCCGGGGGCTACGAGCAGTACTTC.

The V call is TRBV30, the J call TRBJ2-7; D assignment may be TRBD1 or TRBD2 (5 bases each). V was clipped by 4 bases and J by 7 bases, with 17 bases between them. The CDR3 extends over 13 amino acids. Germline V lookup: CDR1 GTSNPN, CDR2 SVGIG (reference sequence). The CDR3 DNA sequence: TGTGCCTGGACCCCGGGACCCCGGCGGGAGCAGTACTTC. It codes for CAWTPGPRREQYF.

The chain joins TRBV12-3 or TRBV12-4 to TRBJ2-7; possibly TRBD1 for D (6 bases). This CDR3 comprises 13 residues. Trimming shortened V by 5 bases and J by 5 bases, and 13 bases separated the two germline ends. CDR3 protein: CASSEPGHNEQYF. The DNA of the CDR3 is TGTGCCAGCAGTGAACCGGGACACAACGAGCAGTACTTC.

The chain uses TRBV10-3 and TRBJ2-4; 7 nucleotides agree with TRBD2. Germline CDR1 ENHRY, CDR2 SYGVKD. The junction had 0 bases not matched to a gene; V was cut back by 0 bases and J by 1 base. This CDR3 is built from 15 residues. The CDR3 coding sequence is TGTGCCATCAGTGAGTCGACTAGCGCCAAAAACATTCAGTACTTC. Encoded protein: CAISESTSAKNIQYF.

This clonotype was recorded a few times. V gene TRBV5-4 combines with J gene TRBJ2-5; TRBD2 aligns across 9 bases. Trimming removed 3 bases from V and 4 bases from J; junction bases left unmatched: 4. The germline V gene has CDR1 SGHNT and CDR2 YYREEE (reference sequence). This CDR3 contains 14 residues. The CDR3 sequence: CASSSRLAAETQYF. The CDR3 DNA reads as TGTGCCAGCAGCTCCCGACTAGCGGCAGAGACCCAGTACTTC.

The chain joins TRBV4-2 to TRBJ2-1, with a tentative D call TRBD2 (6 bases). This CDR3 has 14 amino acids. Trimming took off 1 base at V and 9 bases at J, with 13 bases between the two ends. The germline V gene encodes CDR1 LGHNA and CDR2 YNFKEQ. CDR3 bases: TGTGCCAGCAGCCAAGTTAGGAGGGCCGGTGAGCAGTTCTTC. It codes for CASSQVRRAGEQFF.

The genes are TRBV12-3 or TRBV12-4 and TRBJ2-7; TRBD1 aligns across 10 bases. V shed 6 bases and J 1 base; nucleotides not matched to a gene: 6. The CDR3 covers 15 residues. The CDR3 is CASSLGQGKSYEQYF. In DNA, the CDR3 is TGTGCCAGCAGCCTGGGACAGGGGAAGTCCTACGAGCAGTACTTC.

The chain combines TRBV9 with TRBJ2-3; 11 positions agree with TRBD1. Trimming cost V 2 bases and J 6 bases; bases outside gene matches: 5. The CDR3 covers 15 residues. Germline values: CDR1 SGDLS, CDR2 YYNGEE. The CDR3 nucleotides read TGTGCCAGCAGCGTTCCTGGGACAGGGGGGGATACGCAGTATTTT. Translation gives CASSVPGTGGDTQYF.

This chain joins TRBV29-1 and TRBJ1-2; 9 positions match TRBD1. Germline V gives CDR1 SQVTM, CDR2 ANQGSEA. CDR3 size: 14 residues. Trimming took 0 bases from V and 4 from J; bases not matched to a gene: 3. The DNA for the CDR3 is TGCAGCGTTGAAGAATCGGACAGGGGCTATGGCTACACCTTC. It yields the protein CSVEESDRGYGYTF.

The chain couples TRBV18 to TRBJ2-1, with TRBD2 matching 8 bases. Germline V CDR1 and CDR2: KGHSH, LQKENI. CDR3 length equals 17 residues. V lost 5 bases, J lost 4 bases, and 13 bases stayed unmatched. This CDR3 reads CASSKKSSGRGYNEQFF. In DNA, the CDR3 is TGTGCCAGCTCAAAAAAATCCAGCGGGAGAGGGTACAATGAGCAGTTCTTC.

This clonotype was recorded a few times. The chain has TRBV3-1 and TRBJ1-6; D remains unclear. The CDR3 consists of 14 residues. Germline loops: CDR1 LGHDT, CDR2 YNNKEL (reference sequence). The V gene lost 5 bases and the J gene lost 5 bases, with 10 bases spanning the gap. CDR3 nucleotides: TGTGCCAGCAGCGACGGGGTAGATAATTCACCCCTCCACTTT. This encodes CASSDGVDNSPLHF.

This clonotype was counted a few times. The chain recombines TRBV10-3 with TRBJ2-1; D not resolved. V dropped 0 bases and J dropped 6 bases, with 9 bases sitting between them. Per germline, CDR1 ENHRY and CDR2 SYGVKD. The CDR3 loop spans 14 amino acids. CDR3 sequence (DNA): TGTGCCATCAGTGAGTCGACCCCCGTCAATGAGCAGTTCTTC. Translation: CAISESTPVNEQFF.

The CDR3 here is CSATPSGRGSDTQYF. CDR3 bases: TGCAGTGCTACTCCTAGCGGGAGAGGGTCAGATACGCAGTATTTT. The chain couples TRBV20-1 to TRBJ2-3, with 10 bases aligning to TRBD2. CDR1 and CDR2 (germline): DFQATT, SNEGSKA (reference sequence). The trim removed 4 bases at V and 4 bases at J, leaving 8 bases unmatched. The CDR3 has 15 residues.

This chain uses TRBV5-1 with TRBJ2-7, with TRBD1 identical over 9 bases. Unmatched junction bases numbered 9, after V lost 4 bases and J lost 4 bases. The germline V gene has CDR1 SGHRS and CDR2 YFSETQ. This CDR3 has 15 amino acids. CDR3 in amino acids: CASSLGTGRGYEQYF. As DNA, the CDR3 is TGCGCCAGCAGCCTCGGGACAGGGCGGGGGTACGAGCAGTACTTC.

V is TRBV7-9 and J is TRBJ1-6; 7 positions agree with TRBD1. The CDR3 spans 17 residues. J was trimmed by 7 bases and V by 4 bases; bases with no gene match: 13. CDR1 is SEHNR and CDR2 is FQNEAQ in the germline V gene (reference sequence). The CDR3 protein is CASSYLTGSGSNSPLHF. The CDR3 region has the DNA TGTGCCAGCAGCTACTTGACAGGGAGTGGGTCCAATTCACCCCTCCACTTT.

The V and J genes are TRBV20-1 and TRBJ2-6, with D maybe TRBD2 (5 bases). The CDR3 spans 15 residues. Germline-derived CDR1 and CDR2 are DFQATT and SNEGSKA (reference sequence). Deletions cut 3 bases from V and 0 bases from J, with 9 bases between. The CDR3 protein is CSASLGLSGANVLTF. The DNA for the CDR3 is TGCAGTGCTAGCCTCGGACTCTCTGGGGCCAACGTCCTGACTTTC.

This clonotype has only a few counts. The chain joins TRBV2 to TRBJ2-7; 7 bases are shared with TRBD2. J was trimmed by 7 bases and V by 0 bases; bases with no gene match: 9. The CDR3 contains 15 residues. Germline CDR1 is SNHLY and CDR2 is FYNNEI. CDR3 DNA: TGTGCCAGCAGTGAAGCGGGAGGGCCGGTGGGAGAGCAGTACTTC. Encoded protein: CASSEAGGPVGEQYF.

This clonotype is a singleton in its sample. The CDR3 region is CASSLVPGMNEQYF. In DNA form, the CDR3 reads TGCGCCAGCAGCTTAGTGCCAGGGATGAACGAGCAGTACTTC. This chain joins TRBV5-1 and TRBJ2-7; possibly TRBD1 for D (5 bases). Germline values: CDR1 SGHRS, CDR2 YFSETQ. Trimming stripped 2 bases from V and 5 bases from J, with 14 bases between. The CDR3 loop spans 14 amino acids.

This clonotype was detected only once. The CDR3 is CASSQKWDQPQHF. The CDR3 DNA is TGTGCCAGCAGCCAAAAGTGGGATCAGCCCCAGCATTTT. The rearrangement links TRBV3-1 to TRBJ1-5, with D uncertain. CDR3 length: 13 residues. Germline-derived CDR1 and CDR2 are LGHDT and YNNKEL (reference sequence). Trimming stripped 2 bases from V and 5 bases from J, with 7 bases between. The full variable domain, completed using reference TRBV3-1 and TRBJ1-5, is DTAVSQTPKYLVTQMGNDKSIKCEQNLGHDTMYWYKQDSKKFLKIMFSYNNKELIINETVPNRFSPKSPDKAHLNLHINSLELGDSAVYFCASSQKWDQPQHFGDGTRLSIL.

This clonotype was counted only a few times. This chain links TRBV6-1 with TRBJ2-7; D call uncertain. The germline CDR1 and CDR2 sequences are MNHNS and SASEGT. Trimming shortened V by 2 bases and J by 3 bases, and 11 bases separated the two germline ends. The CDR3 loop spans 14 amino acids. The CDR3 bases are TGTGCCAGCAGTGAAATCCGTAGGCTCTACGAGCAGTACTTC. Protein sequence: CASSEIRRLYEQYF.

The rearrangement joins TRBV6-2 or TRBV6-3 to TRBJ2-1; the match to TRBD2 covers 10 bases. Germline loops: CDR1 MNHEY, CDR2 SVGEGT. V was clipped by 4 bases and J by 2 bases; unmatched bases: 8. This CDR3 contains 17 residues. CDR3 DNA sequence: TGTGCCAGCAGTTTTGTGACCGGGACTAGCGCCTACAATGAGCAGTTCTTC. It is translated as CASSFVTGTSAYNEQFF.

The genes are TRBV5-1 and TRBJ1-1; 11 bases agree with TRBD1. Looked up from germline, CDR1 is SGHRS and CDR2 is YFSETQ. V was clipped by 4 bases and J by 1 base; unmatched bases: 6. The CDR3 totals 16 residues. The CDR3 sequence: CASSPWTGGKNTEAFF. The CDR3, as DNA: TGCGCCAGCAGCCCCTGGACAGGGGGCAAGAACACTGAAGCTTTCTTT.

This clonotype was detected a few times. J is TRBJ2-1 and V is TRBV2; D perhaps matches TRBD1 (6 bases). Germline V lookup: CDR1 SNHLY, CDR2 FYNNEI. The CDR3 spans 15 residues. Trimming left V 3 bases short and J 6 bases short, with 15 bases between. This chain's CDR3 is CASSEASRGSNEQFF. In nucleotides, the CDR3 is TGTGCCAGCAGTGAGGCTAGTAGGGGGTCCAATGAGCAGTTCTTC.